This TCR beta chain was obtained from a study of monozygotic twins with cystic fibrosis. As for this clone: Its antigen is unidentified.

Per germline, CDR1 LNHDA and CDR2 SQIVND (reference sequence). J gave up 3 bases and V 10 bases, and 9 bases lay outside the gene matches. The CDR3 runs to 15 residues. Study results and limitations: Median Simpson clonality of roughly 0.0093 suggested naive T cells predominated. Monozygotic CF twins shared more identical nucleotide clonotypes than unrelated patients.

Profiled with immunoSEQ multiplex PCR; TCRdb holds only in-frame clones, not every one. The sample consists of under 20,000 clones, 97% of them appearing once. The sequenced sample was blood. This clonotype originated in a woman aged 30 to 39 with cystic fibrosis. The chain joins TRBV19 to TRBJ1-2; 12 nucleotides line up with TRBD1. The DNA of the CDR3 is TGTGCCACCGGAGAGGGGACAGGGGGCTACTATGGCTACACCTTC. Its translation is CATGEGTGGYYGYTF.